Below, 20 T cell receptor beta chains from the same sample are listed, as sequenced in a study of Ad26.COV2.S vaccination and SARS-CoV-2 variants. Clones were sequenced by immunoSEQ multiplex PCR, and TCRdb holds only the in-frame ones, with some missing. The data hold about 350,000 clones, with around 88% observed a single time. Treatment meaning: roughly 18 received Ad26.COV2.S at low or high dose, single or two shots; 5 received placebo; per-sample allocation not given. Vaccine and placebo recipients were sampled on day 63 after the first injection. The sample here was peripheral blood, taken in a trial of Ad26.COV2.S vaccine versus placebo. The receptors here all came from a person between 18 and 59 years old who received the Ad26.COV2.S COVID-19 vaccine or a placebo.

The chain combines TRBV11-3 with TRBJ2-4; no definite D call. Germline V gene data show CDR1 as SGHNT and CDR2 as YENEEA. The CDR3 consists of 14 residues. Trimming left V 2 bases short and J 1 base short, with 6 bases between. DNA for the CDR3: TGTGCCAGCAGCTTAACGGGTGCCAAAAACATTCAGTACTTC. Translated: CASSLTGAKNIQYF.

V and J are TRBV19 and TRBJ2-1; no clear D. Trimming shortened V by 4 bases and J by 4 bases, and 14 bases separated the two germline ends. The CDR3 sequence is 15 residues long. The germline gives CDR1 LNHDA, CDR2 SQIVND (reference sequence). The CDR3: CASSSGLTEYNEQFF. The CDR3 nucleotides read TGTGCCAGTAGTAGTGGGCTTACGGAATACAATGAGCAGTTCTTC.

The V gene is TRBV6-1, the J gene TRBJ1-1, with TRBD1 matching 7 bases. J was trimmed by 5 bases and V by 2 bases; bases with no gene match: 2. CDR3 length: 13 residues. Germline CDR1 is MNHNS and CDR2 is SASEGT. The CDR3 loop is CASSETGETEAFF. The CDR3 DNA reads TGTGCCAGCAGTGAAACAGGGGAGACTGAAGCTTTCTTT.

The chain is built from TRBV6-1 and TRBJ1-4; 7 positions agree with TRBD1. This CDR3 contains 16 residues. V shed 1 base, J shed 6 bases, and the junction held 8 bases outside the gene matches. CDR1 is MNHNS, CDR2 SASEGT, per germline. The CDR3 coding sequence is TGTGCCAGCAGTGAAGTTTTAGGGGGCCGAGATGAAAAACTGTTTTTT. Encoded protein: CASSEVLGGRDEKLFF.

This chain links TRBV28 with TRBJ2-4; weak D call: TRBD1 (6 bases). Germline CDR1 reads MDHEN; CDR2 reads SYDVKM. Trimming removed 6 bases at V and 15 bases at J, with 24 bases between. This CDR3 is 14 amino acids long. The DNA of the CDR3 is TGTGCCAGCAGAACACAGGGTATCCGCTCGCATCTGTACTTC. This encodes CASRTQGIRSHLYF.

V and J are TRBV7-9 and TRBJ1-4, with 8 positions matching TRBD1. CDR3 length equals 15 residues. The junction had 7 bases not matched to a gene; V was cut back by 2 bases and J by 8 bases. Germline V lookup: CDR1 SEHNR, CDR2 FQNEAQ (reference sequence). CDR3 in DNA: TGTGCCAGCAGCTTAACTCAGGGGGCGGAGGAAAAACTGTTTTTT. Amino acids: CASSLTQGAEEKLFF.

The sample holds a few counts of this clone. The rearrangement joins TRBV28 to TRBJ2-7, with D tentatively TRBD2 (6 bases). The CDR3 runs 15 residues. CDR1 and CDR2 from the germline V gene are MDHEN and SYDVKM. V was pared by 6 bases and J by 0 bases, with 15 bases between. CDR3 coding DNA: TGTGCCAGCAGCACCTTGGGCGGGGCCTCCTACGAGCAGTACTTC. Amino acids: CASSTLGGASYEQYF. The full variable domain, rest sourced from reference TRBV28 and TRBJ2-7, is DVKVTQSSRYLVKRTGEKVFLECVQDMDHENMFWYRQDPGLGLRLIYFSYDVKMKEKGDIPEGYSVSREKKERFSLILESASTNQTSMYLCASSTLGGASYEQYFGPGTRLTVT.

This sequence joins TRBV14 and TRBJ1-2, with 9 bases lining up with TRBD1. The CDR3 runs 15 residues. From germline, CDR1 is SGHDN and CDR2 FVKESK. Germline trimming cut 0 bases from V and 4 bases from J; bases unmatched to any gene: 3. The DNA of the CDR3 is TGTGCCAGCAGCCAAGATAGGACAGGGGTCTATGGCTACACCTTC. Its protein is CASSQDRTGVYGYTF.

The CDR3 here is CASSIDYEQYF. Written as DNA, the CDR3 is TGCGCCAGCAGCATTGACTACGAGCAGTACTTC. The rearrangement uses TRBV5-1 and TRBJ2-7; D is unclear. The germline gives CDR1 SGHRS, CDR2 YFSETQ. The CDR3 totals 11 residues. Trimming took 4 bases from V and 3 from J, leaving 5 bases between them.

This chain uses TRBV5-1 with TRBJ2-5, with 11 positions matching TRBD2. V shed 2 bases and J 2 bases; nucleotides not matched to a gene: 8. The CDR3 length is 17 residues. Germline loops: CDR1 SGHRS, CDR2 YFSETQ. The CDR3 sequence is CASSFTSGSSGQETQYF. CDR3 coding DNA: TGCGCCAGCAGCTTCACTAGCGGGAGCTCTGGGCAAGAGACCCAGTACTTC.

The genes are TRBV4-3 and TRBJ2-1; perhaps TRBD2 as D (5 bases). Trimming took 4 bases from V and 1 from J, leaving 11 bases between them. This CDR3 comprises 15 residues. Germline CDR1 LGHNA, CDR2 YSLEER. The CDR3 here is CASSLSLVSYNEQFF. CDR3 coding DNA: TGCGCCAGCAGCCTCTCACTAGTATCCTACAATGAGCAGTTCTTC.

This clone was counted a few times. The rearrangement uses TRBV7-9 and TRBJ1-6; 7 bases are shared with TRBD1. The junction had 5 bases not matched to a gene; V was cut back by 6 bases and J by 9 bases. The CDR3 loop spans 13 amino acids. Germline CDR1 SEHNR, CDR2 FQNEAQ (reference sequence). The CDR3 nucleotides read TGTGCCAGCAGTCGACAGGGCGGTTCACCCCTCCACTTT. Protein: CASSRQGGSPLHF.

The chain carries TRBV10-3 and TRBJ2-7; D is uncertain. V lost 7 bases to trimming and J lost 4 bases, with 11 bases between them. The CDR3 length is 12 residues. Germline CDR1 is ENHRY and CDR2 is SYGVKD. In DNA form, the CDR3 reads TGTGCCATCAAAAGAGAGACGTACGAGCAGTACTTC. Translating it yields CAIKRETYEQYF.

The rearrangement links TRBV11-2 to TRBJ2-6, with TRBD1 matching over 9 bases. Germline V gives CDR1 SGHAT, CDR2 FQNNGV. The ends lost 6 bases at V and 2 bases at J; junction bases unmatched: 8. This CDR3 comprises 17 residues. The CDR3 DNA sequence: TGTGCCAGCAGGGGGGGACAGGGTACGCCTGGGGCCAACGTCCTGACTTTC. Amino acids: CASRGGQGTPGANVLTF.

This CDR3 reads CASSQQLQGRTEAFF. CDR3 DNA: TGCGCCAGCAGCCAACAATTACAGGGGCGCACTGAAGCTTTCTTT. The chain employs TRBV4-1 and TRBJ1-1, with TRBD1 identical over 7 bases. Trimming removed 2 bases from V and 4 bases from J; junction bases left unmatched: 7. Per the germline V gene, CDR1 is MGHRA and CDR2 is YSYEKL. This CDR3 is 15 amino acids long.

The chain couples TRBV4-3 to TRBJ1-2; no firm D call. The germline V gene has CDR1 LGHNA and CDR2 YSLEER. CDR3 size: 15 residues. V was shortened by 1 base and J by 8 bases, with 17 bases between the two germline ends. The CDR3: CASSQVVRGREGYTF. CDR3 sequence (DNA): TGCGCCAGCAGCCAAGTGGTCCGGGGTAGGGAGGGCTACACCTTC.

This chain joins TRBV29-1 and TRBJ2-7; 10 nucleotides match TRBD2. Germline V lookup: CDR1 SQVTM, CDR2 ANQGSEA. V was clipped by 5 bases and J by 2 bases; unmatched bases: 6. The CDR3 totals 14 residues. The CDR3 here is CSVSRLAGTYEQYF. The CDR3 nucleotides are TGCAGCGTTAGTCGACTAGCGGGTACCTACGAGCAGTACTTC.

The chain carries TRBV4-3 and TRBJ2-3, with a tentative D call TRBD1 (7 bases). This CDR3 comprises 16 residues. The germline CDR1 and CDR2 sequences are LGHNA and YSLEER. The V end lost 0 bases, the J end lost 5 bases, and 15 bases lay between the germline ends. CDR3 in DNA: TGCGCCAGCAGCCAAGACCGGGACAGAGCGGGAGATACGCAGTATTTT. The encoded protein is CASSQDRDRAGDTQYF.

This clone was picked up one time. J is TRBJ2-3 and V is TRBV24-1, with TRBD1 identical over 8 bases. CDR1 is KGHDR and CDR2 is SFDVKD in the germline V gene. CDR3 length: 16 residues. The V and J ends lost 3 bases and 4 bases, in that order; junction bases with no gene match: 8. The CDR3 bases are TGTGCCACCAGTGATCCTGGACAGGGCAGTTCAGATACGCAGTATTTT. Protein: CATSDPGQGSSDTQYF.

This clone was seen only once. The chain has TRBV27 and TRBJ2-3; D could derive from TRBD1 or TRBD2 (5 bases each). V was trimmed by 5 bases and J by 2 bases, leaving 11 bases between them. This CDR3 has 14 amino acids. Germline assignment: CDR1 MNHEY and CDR2 SMNVEV (reference sequence). CDR3 sequence (DNA): TGTGCCAGCAGTGTCGGGACCTACACAGATACGCAGTATTTT. This encodes CASSVGTYTDTQYF.